These 20 T cell receptor beta chains share one sample of origin, sequenced in a study of OX40 agonist ivuxolimab in advanced cancers. Clones were sequenced by immunoSEQ multiplex PCR, and TCRdb holds only the in-frame ones, with some missing. Counted here are over 80,000 clones, 75% to 95% occurring once; the ten biggest clones make up around 0.43%. This material consisted of CD4+ or CD8+ T cells sorted from blood, taken in a trial of the OX40 agonist ivuxolimab. These receptors all come from an adult with an advanced solid tumor such as melanoma, head and neck, liver or kidney cancer.

The chain has TRBV25-1 and TRBJ2-5; 10 bases align to TRBD1. This CDR3 is built from 15 residues. CDR1 MGHDK and CDR2 SYGVNS come from the germline V gene. Germline trimming cut 5 bases from V and 3 bases from J; bases unmatched to any gene: 6. The CDR3 reads CASSTPTGGEETQYF. The CDR3 DNA reads TGTGCCAGCAGTACCCCGACAGGGGGCGAAGAGACCCAGTACTTC. The full variable domain, its missing parts supplied by reference TRBV25-1 and TRBJ2-5, is EADIYQTPRYLVIGTGKKITLECSQTMGHDKMYWYQQDPGMELHLIHYSYGVNSTEKGDLSSESTVSRIRTEHFPLTLESARPSHTSQYLCASSTPTGGEETQYFGPGTRLLVL.

V usage is TRBV28 and J usage is TRBJ1-1, with D possibly being TRBD1 (6 bases). The CDR3 runs 17 residues. V lost 2 bases and J 1 base, leaving 17 bases between the germline ends. Per germline, CDR1 MDHEN and CDR2 SYDVKM. The CDR3 region has the DNA TGTGCCAGCAGTTTAGGGGGCCTCAGGGCCAAGAACACTGAAGCTTTCTTT. Amino acid sequence: CASSLGGLRAKNTEAFF.

V usage is TRBV19 and J usage is TRBJ2-7; D may correspond to TRBD1 or TRBD2 (6 bases each). The length of the CDR3 is 15 residues. Trimming left V 6 bases short and J 4 bases short, with 19 bases between. Germline CDR1 and CDR2: LNHDA and SQIVND (reference sequence). CDR3 bases: TGTGCCAGTAGGAAACAGGGAGGAGAGGGTTACGAGCAGTACTTC. Amino acid sequence: CASRKQGGEGYEQYF.

The J gene is TRBJ2-3, the V gene TRBV5-4, with D tentatively TRBD1 (7 bases). This CDR3 is 16 amino acids long. V was cut by 5 bases and J by 0 bases, with 16 bases left in between. Germline CDR1 SGHNT, CDR2 YYREEE (reference sequence). The CDR3: CASSRDSGSSTDTQYF. In DNA, the CDR3 is TGTGCCAGCAGTCGGGACAGCGGGTCCAGCACAGATACGCAGTATTTT.

This clone came up a few times. The chain links TRBV6-1 to TRBJ1-2, with 8 bases aligning to TRBD1. Trimming took 5 bases from V and 3 from J; bases not matched to a gene: 11. Germline CDR1 reads MNHNS; CDR2 reads SASEGT. The CDR3 is made up of 16 amino acids. The CDR3 protein is CASSKGQGGIDYGYTF. CDR3 coding DNA: TGTGCCAGCAGTAAAGGACAGGGAGGGATAGACTATGGCTACACCTTC.

This clone was detected only once. J is TRBJ1-3 and V is TRBV25-1, with 9 nucleotides matching TRBD1. The CDR3 contains 17 residues. The trim removed 2 bases at V and 4 bases at J, leaving 9 bases unmatched. Germline CDR1 reads MGHDK; CDR2 reads SYGVNS. As DNA, the CDR3 is TGTGCCAGCAGTGAAACTAGGACAGGGGCAGCAGGAAACACCATATATTTT. Translated: CASSETRTGAAGNTIYF. The entire variable domain, with the rest obtained from reference TRBV25-1 and TRBJ1-3, is as follows: EADIYQTPRYLVIGTGKKITLECSQTMGHDKMYWYQQDPGMELHLIHYSYGVNSTEKGDLSSESTVSRIRTEHFPLTLESARPSHTSQYLCASSETRTGAAGNTIYFGEGSWLTVV.

The genes are TRBV6-4 and TRBJ2-1, with 11 bases identical to TRBD1. The length of the CDR3 is 15 residues. Unmatched junction bases numbered 8, after V lost 6 bases and J lost 7 bases. Per germline, CDR1 MRHNA and CDR2 SNTAGT. Here the CDR3 DNA reads TGTGCCAGCAGGGCGGACAGGGGGCTTTGGAATGAGCAGTTCTTC. This gives the protein CASRADRGLWNEQFF.

The rearrangement links TRBV21-1 to TRBJ2-1; the table's D call of TRBD2 was not tested on the DNA. TRBV21-1 is tagged as a pseudogene. This CDR3 region has 18 residues. In DNA form, the CDR3 reads TGTGCCAGCAGCTTTCCCCCCACCGGGACTACGCAGAGGGATGAGCAGTTCTTC. Its translation is CASSFPPTGTTQRDEQFF.

The chain links TRBV11-3 to TRBJ2-1, with D possibly being TRBD1 or TRBD2 (6 bases each). This CDR3 has 15 residues. V was trimmed by 5 bases and J by 6 bases, leaving 17 bases between them. Germline-derived CDR1 and CDR2 are SGHNT and YENEEA. CDR3 DNA sequence: TGTGCCAGCAGCATTAGGACAGCCGGGGGCAATGAGCAGTTCTTC. Encoded protein: CASSIRTAGGNEQFF.

The chain is built from TRBV11-2 and TRBJ2-3; 10 nucleotides align to TRBD2. Trimming cost V 6 bases and J 4 bases; bases outside gene matches: 7. CDR3 size: 15 residues. Germline V CDR1 and CDR2: SGHAT, FQNNGV. CDR3 loop: CASREAGGVADTQYF. The CDR3 bases are TGTGCCAGCAGGGAAGCGGGGGGGGTGGCAGATACGCAGTATTTT.

The rearrangement joins TRBV13 to TRBJ1-6; 7 bases fit TRBD1. The V and J ends lost 4 bases and 5 bases, in that order; junction bases with no gene match: 5. Germline assignment: CDR1 PRHDT and CDR2 FYEKMQ (reference sequence). CDR3 length: 15 amino acids. CDR3 amino acids: CASSYGTADNSPLHF. The CDR3 DNA sequence: TGTGCCAGCAGCTACGGGACAGCAGATAATTCACCCCTCCACTTT. The entire variable domain, with the rest obtained from reference TRBV13 and TRBJ1-6, is as follows: AAGVIQSPRHLIKEKRETATLKCYPIPRHDTVYWYQQGPGQDPQFLISFYEKMQSDKGSIPDRFSAQQFSDYHSELNMSSLELGDSALYFCASSYGTADNSPLHFGNGTRLTVT.

The genes are TRBV30 and TRBJ1-2; D is possibly TRBD1 (5 bases). This CDR3 has 13 residues. CDR1 is GTSNPN and CDR2 is SVGIG in the germline V gene (reference sequence). V lost 1 base to trimming and J lost 2 bases, with 8 bases between them. Here the CDR3 DNA reads TGTGCCTGGAGTGCTGGGGGAAACTATGGCTACACCTTC. Translated, it gives CAWSAGGNYGYTF.

DNA of the CDR3: TGTGCCAGCAGTGGAGTGGTGGCCAATCAGCCCCAGCATTTT. This encodes CASSGVVANQPQHF. This chain joins TRBV28 and TRBJ1-5; no reliable D call. Trimming pared 5 bases from V and 3 bases from J, leaving 11 bases between. This CDR3 region has 14 residues. Germline V gene lookup returns CDR1 MDHEN and CDR2 SYDVKM.

This clone came up once. The rearrangement links TRBV30 to TRBJ1-2; D call uncertain. Germline CDR1 is GTSNPN and CDR2 is SVGIG (reference sequence). Trimming removed 0 bases at V and 8 bases at J, with 10 bases between. CDR3 size: 12 residues. The CDR3 loop reads CAWSVSEGGYTF. The CDR3 DNA sequence: TGTGCCTGGAGTGTATCGGAGGGCGGCTACACCTTC.

As regards this clone: Other nucleotide sequences from this sample produce the same CDR3. The V gene is TRBV10-1, the J gene TRBJ1-2; D unclear. Germline CDR1 WNHNN, CDR2 SYGVQD (reference sequence). Trimming removed 5 bases at V and 7 bases at J, with 14 bases between. This CDR3 is 13 amino acids long. The DNA for the CDR3 is TGCGCCAGCAGTCCAGGCACCGTGGGTGGCTACACCTTC. Its protein product is CASSPGTVGGYTF.

The chain employs TRBV28 and TRBJ2-1; weak D call: TRBD2 (6 bases). V was pared by 3 bases and J by 0 bases, with 9 bases between. The CDR3 runs 15 residues. Per the germline V gene, CDR1 is MDHEN and CDR2 is SYDVKM. The CDR3 bases are TGTGCCAGCAGTTTCGGGGGTAGCTCCTACAATGAGCAGTTCTTC. Residues: CASSFGGSSYNEQFF.

The table lists this clone with a count of one. The chain links TRBV5-1 to TRBJ2-7; no clear D gene. The V end was cut by 1 base, the J end by 6 bases, with 11 bases between. CDR1 and CDR2 (germline): SGHRS, YFSETQ. The CDR3 length is 13 residues. The CDR3: CASSLPNTPEQYF. The CDR3 DNA sequence: TGCGCCAGCAGCTTGCCCAACACCCCCGAGCAGTACTTC.

The gene calls are TRBV18 and TRBJ2-5; D uncertain. V dropped 3 bases and J dropped 3 bases, with 8 bases sitting between them. Per the germline V gene, CDR1 is KGHSH and CDR2 is LQKENI. The CDR3 has 13 amino acids. CDR3: CASSPIPEETQYF. CDR3 nucleotides: TGTGCCAGCTCACCGATACCTGAAGAGACCCAGTACTTC.

The chain recombines TRBV5-1 with TRBJ2-1, with TRBD1 matching over 8 bases. The CDR3 loop spans 13 amino acids. Germline CDR1 is SGHRS and CDR2 is YFSETQ. Trimming at V came to 2 bases and at J to 14 bases, leaving 9 bases not matched to a gene. CDR3 DNA sequence: TGCGCCAGCAGCTTTGGGCTGGGGGGACAGGAGTTCTTC. This codes for CASSFGLGGQEFF.

The gene calls are TRBV5-1 and TRBJ2-5; 9 positions match TRBD1. The better agreement between TRBJ2-7 and the DNA end casts doubt on the J call. The CDR3 covers 16 residues. Germline values: CDR1 SGHRS, CDR2 YFSETQ. CDR3 nucleotide sequence: TGCGCCAGCAGCAGCACCGGGACAGGGATCCCCCACGAGCAGTACTTC. Translated, it gives CASSSTGTGIPHEQYF.